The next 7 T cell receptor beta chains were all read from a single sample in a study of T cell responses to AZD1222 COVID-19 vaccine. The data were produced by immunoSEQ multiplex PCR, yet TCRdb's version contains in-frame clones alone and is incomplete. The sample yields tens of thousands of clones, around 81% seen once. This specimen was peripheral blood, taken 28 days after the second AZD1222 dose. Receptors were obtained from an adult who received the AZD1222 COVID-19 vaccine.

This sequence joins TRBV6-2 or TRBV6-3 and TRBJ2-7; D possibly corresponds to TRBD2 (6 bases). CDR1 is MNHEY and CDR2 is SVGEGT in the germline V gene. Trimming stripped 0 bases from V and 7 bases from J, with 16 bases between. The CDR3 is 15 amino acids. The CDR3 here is CASSYSVGGIGEQYF. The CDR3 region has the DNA TGTGCCAGCAGTTACTCGGTGGGAGGAATCGGGGAGCAGTACTTC.

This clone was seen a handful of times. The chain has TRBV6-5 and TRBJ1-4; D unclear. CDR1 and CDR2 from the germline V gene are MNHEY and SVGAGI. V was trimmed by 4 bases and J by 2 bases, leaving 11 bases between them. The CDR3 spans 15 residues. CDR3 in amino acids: CASSSRRSTNEKLFF. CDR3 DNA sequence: TGTGCCAGCAGTTCCCGCAGGTCGACTAATGAAAAACTGTTTTTT.

This chain's CDR3 is CASSLEAGGGEQFF. In DNA, the CDR3 is TGTGCCAGCAGCTTAGAAGCGGGAGGAGGTGAGCAGTTCTTC. The chain is built from TRBV11-3 and TRBJ2-1, with TRBD2 matching over 9 bases. V trimming: 0 bases; J trimming: 9 bases; junction bases outside the gene matches: 3. The CDR3 covers 14 residues. Per germline, CDR1 SGHNT and CDR2 YENEEA.

The DNA of the CDR3 is TGTGCCAGTGGGAGGGCCGCCGGCGGCTACACCTTC. As protein: CASGRAAGGYTF. The rearrangement links TRBV19 to TRBJ1-2; D is uncertain. Trimming cost V 8 bases and J 8 bases, with 15 bases left between them. There are 12 residues in the CDR3. Germline V CDR1 and CDR2: LNHDA, SQIVND (reference sequence).

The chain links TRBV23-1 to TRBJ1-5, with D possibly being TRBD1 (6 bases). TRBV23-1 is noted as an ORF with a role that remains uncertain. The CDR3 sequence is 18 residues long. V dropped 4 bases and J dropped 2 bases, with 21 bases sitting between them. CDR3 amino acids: CASSLLPRGGKGNQPQHF. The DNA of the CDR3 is TGCGCCAGCAGTCTGTTGCCTCGAGGGGGAAAGGGCAATCAGCCCCAGCATTTT.

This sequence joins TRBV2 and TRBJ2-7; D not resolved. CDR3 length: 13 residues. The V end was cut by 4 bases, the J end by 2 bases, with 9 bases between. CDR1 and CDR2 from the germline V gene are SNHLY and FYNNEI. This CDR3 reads CASSARTTYEQYF. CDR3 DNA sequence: TGTGCCAGCAGTGCCCGGACCACCTACGAGCAGTACTTC.

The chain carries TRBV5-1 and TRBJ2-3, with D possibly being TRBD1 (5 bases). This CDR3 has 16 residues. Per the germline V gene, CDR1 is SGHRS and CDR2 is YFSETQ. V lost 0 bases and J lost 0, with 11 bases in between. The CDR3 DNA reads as TGCGCCAGCAGCTTGGGTGACAGTCCTAGCACAGATACGCAGTATTTT. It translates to CASSLGDSPSTDTQYF.